Listed below are T cell receptor beta chains from one sample, sequenced in a study of cytomegalovirus exposure and HLA in healthy donors. The repertoire was sequenced with immunoSEQ multiplex PCR; TCRdb's copy has only in-frame clones and lacks some. This table has about 270,000 clones, more than 55% appearing once. The sequenced sample was PBMCs. The source of these receptors is a female donor in good health and CMV-seronegative. The CDR3 runs from the conserved cysteine through the conserved F or W. Each record gives: CDR3 protein, CDR3 DNA, D gene, clone size, V gene, J gene. D genes are given only for firm matches. Rows give clone size only sometimes, using once, few, many, or a class for an expanded clone.

CATSRMIGTRANEQFF,TGTGCCACCAGCAGGATGATCGGGACTAGAGCCAATGAGCAGTTCTTC,TRBD2,.,TRBV15,TRBJ2-1
CASSPGGKLFF,TGCGCCAGCAGCCCCGGGGGAAAACTGTTTTTT,.,few,TRBV4-1,TRBJ1-4
CASSRTSGSNTGELFF,TGTGCCAGCAGTCGAACTAGCGGGTCAAACACCGGGGAGCTGTTTTTT,TRBD2,.,TRBV2,TRBJ2-2
CSAGGSGRSGSYEQYF,TGCAGCGCTGGGGGGTCGGGCAGATCAGGCTCCTACGAGCAGTACTTC,.,.,TRBV29-1,TRBJ2-7
CASSLVGAGGSYEQYF,TGTGCCAGCAGCTTAGTGGGGGCGGGAGGTTCCTACGAGCAGTACTTC,TRBD2,.,TRBV7-2,TRBJ2-7
CASSLGQGASTEAFF,TGTGCCAGCAGCTTAGGACAGGGGGCTAGCACTGAAGCTTTCTTT,TRBD1,.,TRBV7-9,TRBJ1-1
CASSSSGRAVDEQFF,TGTGCCAGCAGCTCTAGCGGGAGGGCCGTGGATGAGCAGTTCTTC,TRBD2,.,TRBV11-2,TRBJ2-1
CASTTNTEAFF,TGTGCCAGCACTACGAACACTGAAGCTTTCTTT,.,few,TRBV2,TRBJ1-1
CASSYSGQGNYGYTF,TGTGCCAGCAGTTACTCCGGACAGGGCAACTATGGCTACACCTTC,TRBD1,.,TRBV6-5,TRBJ1-2
CASSLRTSGVTTDTQYF,TGCGCCAGCAGCCTTCGGACTAGCGGGGTCACCACAGATACGCAGTATTTT,TRBD2,.,TRBV4-1,TRBJ2-3
CASGPSTRGNQPQHF,TGTGCTAGTGGCCCTAGTACCAGGGGCAATCAGCCCCAGCATTTT,.,.,TRBV12-5,TRBJ1-5
CASSIPGQGIYEQYF,TGTGCCAGTAGTATACCGGGACAGGGGATCTACGAGCAGTACTTC,TRBD1,.,TRBV19,TRBJ2-7
CASSLGFSGVGRRGGYTF,TGTGCCAGCAGCTTAGGGTTTAGCGGGGTAGGACGGCGTGGTGGCTACACCTTC,.,once,TRBV7-3,TRBJ1-2
CASSLNGQSNSPLHF,TGTGCCAGCAGCTTAAATGGGCAGTCGAACTCACCCCTCCACTTT,.,.,TRBV7-9,TRBJ1-6
CAGGTGGNSNQPQHF,TGTGCCGGGGGAACAGGGGGAAATAGCAATCAGCCCCAGCATTTT,TRBD1,.,TRBV6-5,TRBJ1-5
CASSLSRSHYGYTF,TGTGCCAGCAGTTTATCCCGAAGCCACTATGGCTACACCTTC,.,once,TRBV28,TRBJ1-2
CASSLYAPGLAGYNEQFF,TGTGCCAGCAGTTTATATGCCCCGGGACTAGCGGGATACAATGAGCAGTTCTTC,TRBD2,.,TRBV28,TRBJ2-1
CASSAVGQGRTEAFF,TGTGCCAGCAGCGCGGTGGGACAGGGGAGGACTGAAGCTTTCTTT,TRBD1,.,TRBV9,TRBJ1-1
CASSQGGTSGTYTDTQYF,TGCGCTAGCAGCCAAGGTGGGACTAGCGGGACCTACACAGATACGCAGTATTTT,TRBD2,.,TRBV4-1,TRBJ2-3
CASSLAGTGSAYEQYF,TGCGCCAGCAGCTTGGCTGGGACAGGGTCAGCCTACGAGCAGTACTTC,TRBD1,once,TRBV5-1,TRBJ2-7
CASSSGLAGGQFGGEQYF,TGTGCCAGCAGCAGTGGACTAGCGGGAGGTCAATTTGGGGGCGAGCAGTACTTC,TRBD2,.,TRBV5-8,TRBJ2-7
CASRQLPVSNQPQHF,TGTGCCAGCAGACAACTACCAGTAAGCAATCAGCCCCAGCATTTT,.,.,TRBV7-2,TRBJ1-5
CSVADRAQETQYF,TGCAGCGTTGCGGACAGGGCCCAAGAGACCCAGTACTTC,TRBD1,.,TRBV29-1,TRBJ2-5
CASSLGTGGSYEQYF,TGTGCCAGCAGCTTGGGGACAGGCGGCTCCTACGAGCAGTACTTC,TRBD1,.,TRBV5-6,TRBJ2-7
CASSDGGDPTDTQYF,TGTGCCAGCAGTGACGGGGGAGATCCCACAGATACGCAGTATTTT,.,few,TRBV25-1,TRBJ2-3
CASSSRFVRTSGMGDEQFF,TGTGCCAGCAGCTCCCGATTTGTTAGGACTAGCGGGATGGGGGATGAGCAGTTCTTC,TRBD2,.,TRBV7-2,TRBJ2-1
CASSLGDTFSYEQYF,TGCGCCAGCAGCTTGGGGGACACATTTTCCTACGAGCAGTACTTC,.,few,TRBV5-1,TRBJ2-7
CASSSNPTGGQADTQYF,TGCGCCAGCAGCTCCAACCCCACAGGGGGCCAAGCAGATACGCAGTATTTT,TRBD1,.,TRBV5-1,TRBJ2-3
CSAKGLAATYNEQFF,TGCAGCGCCAAGGGACTAGCGGCTACCTACAATGAGCAGTTCTTC,TRBD2,few,TRBV29-1,TRBJ2-1
CASSPPGGAADTQYF,TGTGCCAGCAGCCCTCCGGGGGGCGCGGCAGATACGCAGTATTTT,.,.,TRBV5-4,TRBJ2-3
CASSEEVAGYEQYF,TGTGCCAGCAGTGAAGAAGTAGCGGGGTACGAGCAGTACTTC,TRBD2,.,TRBV2,TRBJ2-7
CASSFGTATEAFF,TGTGCCAGCAGCTTCGGGACAGCCACTGAAGCTTTCTTT,TRBD1,.,TRBV6-6,TRBJ1-1
CASRTGGSEKLFF,TGTGCCAGTCGGACAGGAGGTAGCGAAAAACTGTTTTTT,TRBD1,.,TRBV6-1,TRBJ1-4
CASSKTGNTEAFF,TGTGCCAGCAGCAAGACAGGGAACACTGAAGCTTTCTTT,.,.,TRBV5-4,TRBJ1-1
CASSLSPVTDTQYF,TGTGCCAGCTCCCTCTCTCCGGTCACAGATACGCAGTATTTT,.,few,TRBV18,TRBJ2-3
CASSSSDRVGNTIYF,TGTGCCAGCAGTTCCTCGGACAGGGTTGGAAACACCATATATTTT,TRBD1,once,TRBV28,TRBJ1-3
CASSEVISGSYEQFF,TGTGCCAGCAGTGAAGTCATTAGCGGGAGTTATGAGCAGTTCTTC,TRBD2,.,TRBV25-1,TRBJ2-1
CASSSGQMNTEAFF,TGTGCCAGCAGTTCGGGACAGATGAACACTGAAGCTTTCTTT,TRBD1,.,TRBV28,TRBJ1-1
CASSTDRAGTEAFF,TGTGCCAGTAGTACTGACAGGGCAGGCACTGAAGCTTTCTTT,TRBD1,.,TRBV19,TRBJ1-1
CASSVGIGTEAFF,TGTGCCAGCAGCGTAGGTATCGGGACTGAAGCTTTCTTT,.,.,TRBV9,TRBJ1-1
CASSKAGTGFDSYEQYF,TGTGCCAGCAGCAAAGCCGGGACAGGTTTCGACTCCTACGAGCAGTACTTC,.,few,TRBV21-1,TRBJ2-7
CASSLPGQGKGDTQYF,TGTGCCAGCAGCTTGCCGGGACAGGGAAAAGGGGATACGCAGTATTTT,TRBD1,.,TRBV5-4,TRBJ2-3
CSSSFGTDNQPQHF,TGTTCCAGCAGCTTTGGGACAGACAATCAGCCCCAGCATTTT,TRBD1,.,TRBV7-9,TRBJ1-5
CASSYSQDPTYEQYF,TGTGCCAGCAGTTACTCTCAGGATCCCACCTACGAGCAGTACTTC,.,.,TRBV6-5,TRBJ2-7
CASTNRALGAEAFF,TGTGCCAGTACAAACAGGGCCCTCGGGGCTGAAGCTTTCTTT,.,.,TRBV19,TRBJ1-1
CATSSLPSGLLQREQFF,TGTGCCACCAGCAGCTTACCTAGCGGACTTCTACAACGGGAGCAGTTCTTC,TRBD2,.,TRBV15,TRBJ2-1
CASSPTGTEAFF,TGTGCCAGCAGCCCGACAGGGACGGAGGCTTTCTTT,TRBD1,.,TRBV6-5,TRBJ1-1
CASSLSVTAQETQYF,TGTGCCAGCAGTTTATCGGTGACAGCCCAAGAGACCCAGTACTTC,.,.,TRBV27,TRBJ2-5
CAISESRADTQYF,TGTGCCATCAGTGAGTCGAGAGCAGATACGCAGTATTTT,.,.,TRBV10-3,TRBJ2-3
CASSDGTGRNIQYF,TGCGCCAGCAGTGATGGGACAGGCCGAAACATTCAGTACTTC,TRBD1,.,TRBV10-1,TRBJ2-4
CASSWTSGRTDTQYF,TGCGCCAGCAGTTGGACTAGCGGGAGAACAGATACGCAGTATTTT,TRBD2,.,TRBV10-1,TRBJ2-3
CASGPTTSGRNTGELFF,TGTGCTAGTGGCCCCACAACTAGCGGGAGGAACACCGGGGAGCTGTTTTTT,TRBD2,once,TRBV12-5,TRBJ2-2
CASSGGMLYNEQFF,TGCGCCAGCAGTGGCGGGATGCTCTACAATGAGCAGTTCTTC,.,once,TRBV10-1,TRBJ2-1
CASEQDINTGELFF,TGTGCCAGCGAACAGGATATAAACACCGGGGAGCTGTTTTTT,.,.,TRBV2,TRBJ2-2
CASSAAGNTEAFF,TGTGCCAGCTCGGCGGCGGGGAACACTGAGGCTTTCTTT,.,.,TRBV18,TRBJ1-1
CASSLMLDGTEAFF,TGTGCCAGCAGCTTAATGTTAGATGGCACTGAAGCTTTCTTT,.,.,TRBV11-2,TRBJ1-1
CASLPHWTGVQYGYTF,TGTGCCAGCCTTCCACACTGGACAGGGGTCCAGTATGGCTACACCTTC,TRBD1,.,TRBV7-2,TRBJ1-2
CASSYEGGTNEQYF,TGTGCCAGCAGTTACGAGGGCGGGACGAACGAGCAGTACTTC,.,.,TRBV6-5,TRBJ2-7
CASSVAEGTEAFF,TGTGCCAGCAGCGTAGCAGAGGGCACTGAAGCTTTCTTT,.,.,TRBV9,TRBJ1-1
CASSRVAGEREETQYF,TGCGCCAGCAGCCGCGTTGCGGGAGAGCGGGAAGAGACCCAGTACTTC,TRBD2,.,TRBV4-1,TRBJ2-5